These 22 T cell receptor beta chains came from one sample sequenced in a study of shared clonotypes between healthy human individuals. The naive CD8 fraction comprised CD45RO-negative cells positively selected for CCR7 and excluded terminally differentiated effector memory CD45RA+ cells. Clones were sequenced by immunoSEQ multiplex PCR, and TCRdb holds only the in-frame ones, with some missing. Seen here are about 2 million clones, roughly 95% observed once, and the top ten hold around 1.1%. Sequencing used naive CD8+ T cells sorted from blood. The receptor source for this set is a man aged 18 to 29 in good health.

The chain couples TRBV2 to TRBJ2-7, with D tentatively TRBD1 or TRBD2 (5 bases each). The V and J ends lost 7 bases and 0 bases respectively, with 10 bases between them. In germline, CDR1 is SNHLY, CDR2 FYNNEI. The CDR3 consists of 13 residues. Written as DNA, the CDR3 is TGTGCCAGCACCATGAGGGGCTCCTACGAGCAGTACTTC. Protein sequence: CASTMRGSYEQYF.

The chain couples TRBV4-1 to TRBJ2-1; D is possibly TRBD2 (5 bases). CDR1 and CDR2 (germline): MGHRA, YSYEKL. The CDR3 has 15 amino acids. V lost 1 base and J lost 2, with 9 bases in between. CDR3 sequence (DNA): TGCGCCAGCAGCCAAGCGGGGATCGCCTACAATGAGCAGTTCTTC. Translated: CASSQAGIAYNEQFF.

The chain combines TRBV6-6 with TRBJ1-6; D ambiguous. The CDR3 is 15 residues long. Between the trimmed V and J ends, which lost 2 bases and 2 bases, there was a span of 7 bases. The germline gives CDR1 MNHNY, CDR2 SVGAGI (reference sequence). The CDR3 DNA is TGTGCCAGCAGTTACCCGGCTGCCTATAATTCACCCCTCCACTTT. Its translation: CASSYPAAYNSPLHF.

This CDR3 is CATSRPVTGNTEAFF. DNA of the CDR3: TGTGCCACCAGCAGACCCGTGACAGGGAATACTGAAGCTTTCTTT. The chain has TRBV15 and TRBJ1-1; the match to TRBD1 covers 7 bases. Germline CDR1 and CDR2: LNHNV and YYDKDF (reference sequence). The CDR3 has 15 amino acids. The J segment lost 5 bases and the V segment lost 2 bases, leaving 8 bases of the junction unmatched.

J is TRBJ1-6 and V is TRBV27; a weak D match, TRBD1 (6 bases). Trimming left V 7 bases short and J 8 bases short, with 18 bases between. The length of the CDR3 is 15 residues. Germline assignment: CDR1 MNHEY and CDR2 SMNVEV (reference sequence). The CDR3: CASKLTGTLDSPLHF. For the CDR3, the DNA is TGTGCCAGCAAACTTACCGGGACACTAGATTCACCCCTCCACTTT.

This sequence joins TRBV7-9 and TRBJ1-4; possibly TRBD1 for D (5 bases). Germline V lookup: CDR1 SEHNR, CDR2 FQNEAQ (reference sequence). The CDR3 is made up of 17 amino acids. With 4 bases removed from V and 4 bases from J, the gap between germline ends came to 19 bases. CDR3 in DNA: TGTGCCAGCAGCTCTCAAAACGAGGGACGCTTTAATGAAAAACTGTTTTTT. Translated, it gives CASSSQNEGRFNEKLFF. Full variable domain (remainder filled in from reference TRBV7-9 and TRBJ1-4): DTGVSQNPRHKITKRGQNVTFRCDPISEHNRLYWYRQTLGQGPEFLTYFQNEAQLEKSRLLSDRFSAERPKGSFSTLEIQRTEQGDSAMYLCASSSQNEGRFNEKLFFGSGTQLSVL.

Concerning this clone: Different DNA sequences within this sample yield the same CDR3. The chain employs TRBV6-1 and TRBJ2-7; D ambiguous. This CDR3 is 12 amino acids long. Germline V gene sequence: CDR1 MNHNS, CDR2 SASEGT. V lost 5 bases to trimming and J lost 0 bases, with 5 bases between them. CDR3 loop: CASSLGSYEQYF. The CDR3 nucleotides are TGTGCCAGCAGTCTGGGCTCCTACGAGCAGTACTTC.

The table lists this clone with a count of one. The rearrangement joins TRBV7-9 to TRBJ2-1, with D possibly TRBD2 on 5 matching bases. The CDR3 extends over 16 amino acids. V dropped 4 bases and J dropped 4 bases, with 17 bases sitting between them. Germline V gene lookup returns CDR1 SEHNR and CDR2 FQNEAQ (reference sequence). The CDR3 loop reads CASSSGFEAVYNEQFF. CDR3 nucleotides: TGTGCCAGCAGCTCGGGGTTTGAAGCGGTATACAATGAGCAGTTCTTC.

The chain has TRBV7-9 and TRBJ1-6; the D gene is possibly TRBD1 (5 bases). The CDR3 consists of 17 residues. With 1 base removed from V and 0 bases from J, the gap between germline ends came to 10 bases. Germline V gene sequence: CDR1 SEHNR, CDR2 FQNEAQ (reference sequence). CDR3 region: CASSLGQLSSYNSPLHF. CDR3 in DNA: TGTGCCAGCAGCTTAGGACAGTTGAGCTCCTATAATTCACCCCTCCACTTT.

The chain recombines TRBV4-1 with TRBJ1-2, with a possible D match to TRBD1 (5 bases). The CDR3 extends over 14 amino acids. Germline CDR1 MGHRA, CDR2 YSYEKL. Trimming left V 0 bases short and J 8 bases short, with 13 bases between. The chain's CDR3 is CASSQDWDPYGYTF. In nucleotides, the CDR3 is TGCGCCAGCAGCCAAGATTGGGACCCCTACGGCTACACCTTC.

The chain employs TRBV2 and TRBJ1-4, with unresolved D. Germline CDR1 and CDR2: SNHLY and FYNNEI. Trimming removed 3 bases from V and 11 bases from J, with 13 bases in between. CDR3 length: 13 residues. The DNA for the CDR3 is TGTGCCAGCAGTGAGGGGTCGCAGATTAAACTGTTTTTT. Its translation is CASSEGSQIKLFF.

The chain recombines TRBV19 with TRBJ1-1; D gene unclear. The CDR3 spans 13 residues. The germline CDR1 and CDR2 sequences are LNHDA and SQIVND (reference sequence). V shed 6 bases and J shed 4 bases, with 12 bases lying between them. The CDR3 nucleotides are TGTGCCAGTAGCCTAGGCTTATTCACTGAAGCTTTCTTT. It codes for CASSLGLFTEAFF.

The V and J genes are TRBV19 and TRBJ1-5; no definite D call. The CDR3 sequence is 13 residues long. V lost 5 bases and J 6 bases, leaving 11 bases between the germline ends. Germline V gives CDR1 LNHDA, CDR2 SQIVND (reference sequence). DNA of the CDR3: TGTGCCAGTAGTTACCCTGCGGGTCAGCCCCAGCATTTT. Protein: CASSYPAGQPQHF. The full variable domain, its missing parts supplied by reference TRBV19 and TRBJ1-5, is DGGITQSPKYLFRKEGQNVTLSCEQNLNHDAMYWYRQDPGQGLRLIYYSQIVNDFQKGDIAEGYSVSREKKESFPLTVTSAQKNPTAFYLCASSYPAGQPQHFGDGTRLSIL.

Worth noting for this clone: Other DNA sequences in this sample translate to the same CDR3. The chain carries TRBV18 and TRBJ2-7, with 11 bases that match TRBD1. The CDR3 consists of 14 residues. From germline, CDR1 is KGHSH and CDR2 LQKENI. The V and J ends lost 3 bases and 3 bases, in that order; junction bases with no gene match: 1. CDR3 residues: CASSPGQGDYEQYF. The CDR3 DNA reads TGTGCCAGCTCACCGGGACAGGGGGACTACGAGCAGTACTTC. Supplemented by reference TRBV18 and TRBJ2-7, the full variable domain reads NAGVMQNPRHLVRRRGQEARLRCSPMKGHSHVYWYRQLPEEGLKFMVYLQKENIIDESGMPKERFSAEFPKEGPSILRIQQVVRGDSAAYFCASSPGQGDYEQYFGPGTRLTVT.

This clone was detected only once. J is TRBJ2-7 and V is TRBV19, with D unresolved. The CDR3 is 13 residues long. The germline V and J ends were trimmed by 4 bases and 3 bases, with 10 bases remaining between them. Germline CDR1 LNHDA, CDR2 SQIVND (reference sequence). CDR3 protein: CASSSALGYEQYF. In nucleotides, the CDR3 is TGTGCCAGTAGTAGCGCGTTAGGCTACGAGCAGTACTTC.

The chain joins TRBV7-9 to TRBJ1-2; 10 bases match TRBD1. Unmatched junction bases numbered 11, after V lost 4 bases and J lost 3 bases. Germline lookup yields CDR1 SEHNR and CDR2 FQNEAQ (reference sequence). CDR3 length: 17 residues. The CDR3 sequence: CASSSLTGGSVHYGYTF. The DNA of the CDR3 is TGTGCCAGCAGCTCCCTGACAGGGGGCTCGGTCCACTATGGCTACACCTTC.

Note on this clone: At one boundary the junction diverges from the germline segment, which might be a read error. Other DNA sequences of this sample code for an identical CDR3. The chain is built from TRBV10-3 and TRBJ1-6; tentative D call: TRBD1 (6 bases). Per germline, CDR1 ENHRY and CDR2 SYGVKD. CDR3 size: 13 residues. CDR3 nucleotide sequence: TGCGCCAACCAGGACAGCTATAATTCACCCCTCCACTTT. Translated: CANQDSYNSPLHF.

This clone was seen only once. The chain employs TRBV5-4 and TRBJ2-7, with 9 bases fitting TRBD1. Per germline, CDR1 SGHNT and CDR2 YYREEE (reference sequence). Trimming cost V 4 bases and J 6 bases; bases outside gene matches: 8. CDR3 length: 14 residues. CDR3 DNA: TGTGCCAGCAGCCTAACCGGGACAGGGACCGAGCAGTACTTC. Encoded protein: CASSLTGTGTEQYF.

The chain combines TRBV9 with TRBJ2-7; 7 bases agree with TRBD1. The germline V gene encodes CDR1 SGDLS and CDR2 YYNGEE. With V trimmed by 3 bases and J by 0 bases, 3 bases remained unmatched. The CDR3 spans 14 residues. The CDR3 here is CASSGRQGSYEQYF. Here the CDR3 DNA reads TGTGCCAGCAGCGGGCGACAGGGCTCCTACGAGCAGTACTTC.

The V call is TRBV2, the J call TRBJ1-3, with D perhaps TRBD1 (5 bases). The CDR3 covers 15 residues. CDR1 and CDR2 from the germline V gene are SNHLY and FYNNEI. Trimming shortened V by 8 bases and J by 2 bases, and 16 bases separated the two germline ends. The CDR3 sequence is CASGLGPYTGNTIYF. CDR3 nucleotides: TGTGCCAGCGGATTGGGACCTTATACTGGAAACACCATATATTTT.

CDR3 DNA sequence: TGCGCCAGCAGCCCCCACCGGCAGGGGCCACAAAACTCAAATCAGCCCCAGCATTTT. Its translation: CASSPHRQGPQNSNQPQHF. The chain employs TRBV4-3 and TRBJ1-5, with a tentative D call TRBD1 (6 bases). This CDR3 comprises 19 residues. Trimming stripped 4 bases from V and 4 bases from J, with 26 bases between. Germline V gene lookup returns CDR1 LGHNA and CDR2 YSLEER.

Written as DNA, the CDR3 is TGTGCCAGCAGTTACACACAGGGTCGCGATACGCAGTATTTT. As protein: CASSYTQGRDTQYF. This chain links TRBV6-6 with TRBJ2-3; a possible D gene is TRBD1 (6 bases). The CDR3 runs 14 residues. The V end lost 2 bases, the J end lost 6 bases, and 12 bases lay between the germline ends. Germline V CDR1 and CDR2: MNHNY, SVGAGI (reference sequence).